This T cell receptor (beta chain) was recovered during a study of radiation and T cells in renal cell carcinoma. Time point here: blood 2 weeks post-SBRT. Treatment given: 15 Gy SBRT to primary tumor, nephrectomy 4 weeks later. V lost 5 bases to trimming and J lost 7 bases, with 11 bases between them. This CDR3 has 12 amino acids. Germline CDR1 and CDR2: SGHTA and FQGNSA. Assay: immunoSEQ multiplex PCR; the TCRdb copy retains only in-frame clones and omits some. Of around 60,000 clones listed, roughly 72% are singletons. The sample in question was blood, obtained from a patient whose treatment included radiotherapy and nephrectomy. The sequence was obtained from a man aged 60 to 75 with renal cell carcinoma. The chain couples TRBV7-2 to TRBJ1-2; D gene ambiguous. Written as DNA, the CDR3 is TGTGCCAGCAGCCCAGATTCGGGTGGCTACACCTTC. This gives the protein CASSPDSGGYTF.